The 29 T cell receptor beta chains below all came from one sample that was sequenced in a study of control samples from healthy donors and cancer patients. Assay: immunoSEQ multiplex PCR; the TCRdb copy retains only in-frame clones and omits some. The sample includes under 200,000 clones, about nine tenths seen only once; the top ten take around 1.5%. The sample taken for sequencing was blood. These receptors came from a woman between 25 and 40 years old in good health.

This clone appeared once. The CDR3 bases are TGCGCCAGCAGCCAAGTGCAGGGGGCCAAAAACATTCAGTACTTC. Encoded protein: CASSQVQGAKNIQYF. V gene TRBV4-1 combines with J gene TRBJ2-4; a possible D gene is TRBD1 (6 bases). The CDR3 extends over 15 amino acids. The V end was cut by 1 base, the J end by 1 base, with 8 bases between. Germline lookup yields CDR1 MGHRA and CDR2 YSYEKL.

This chain links TRBV5-4 with TRBJ2-6; 7 bases match TRBD1. The CDR3 is 15 amino acids. V was clipped by 3 bases and J by 2 bases; unmatched bases: 2. Germline loops: CDR1 SGHNT, CDR2 YYREEE (reference sequence). CDR3 loop: CASSSQGTGANVLTF. DNA of the CDR3: TGTGCCAGCAGCTCACAGGGGACTGGGGCCAACGTCCTGACTTTC.

With respect to this clone: One junction end disagrees with the germline gene, perhaps due to a read error. J is TRBJ2-7 and V is TRBV2; 10 bases agree with TRBD2. Germline V CDR1 and CDR2: SNHLY, FYNNEI. The CDR3 is 14 amino acids. The DNA of the CDR3 is TGTGCCAGCAGAGAAGCGGGGGGGCCCTACGAGCAGTACTTC. Its protein product is CASREAGGPYEQYF. Complete variable domain (other parts from reference TRBV2 and TRBJ2-7): EPEVTQTPSHQVTQMGQEVILRCVPISNHLYFYWYRQILGQKVEFLVSFYNNEISEKSEIFDDQFSVERPDGSNFTLKIRSTKLEDSAMYFCASREAGGPYEQYFGPGTRLTVT.

This clone has more than one count but fewer than ten. V gene TRBV6-1 combines with J gene TRBJ1-6; 8 bases align to TRBD1. With V trimmed by 3 bases and J by 10 bases, 5 bases remained unmatched. The length of the CDR3 is 14 residues. The germline gives CDR1 MNHNS, CDR2 SASEGT. The CDR3 nucleotides read TGTGCCAGCAGTGAGACAGGGGAAGGATCACCCCTCCACTTT. Translated, it gives CASSETGEGSPLHF.

The chain is built from TRBV18 and TRBJ1-4; D gene unclear. Germline lookup yields CDR1 KGHSH and CDR2 LQKENI. Trimming left V 2 bases short and J 5 bases short, with 6 bases between. CDR3 size: 13 residues. The CDR3 loop reads CASSPGVNEKLFF. The CDR3 coding sequence is TGTGCCAGCTCACCAGGGGTGAATGAAAAACTGTTTTTT.

The chain uses TRBV7-6 and TRBJ1-5, with D possibly being TRBD1 (6 bases). This CDR3 is 15 amino acids long. The V end was cut by 0 bases, the J end by 3 bases, with 9 bases between. Germline CDR1 and CDR2: SGHVS and FNYEAQ. The CDR3 loop is CASSLAGGPNQPQHF. The DNA of the CDR3 is TGTGCCAGCAGCTTAGCAGGGGGGCCCAATCAGCCCCAGCATTTT.

V usage is TRBV3-1 (or the pseudogene TRBV3-2) and J usage is TRBJ2-5; 7 bases fit TRBD1. V trimming: 5 bases; J trimming: 0 bases; junction bases outside the gene matches: 3. The length of the CDR3 is 14 residues. Germline-derived CDR1 and CDR2 are LGHDT and YNNKEL (reference sequence). The CDR3 region is CASSWGQYQETQYF. Written as DNA, the CDR3 is TGTGCCAGCAGCTGGGGACAGTACCAAGAGACCCAGTACTTC.

This chain joins TRBV4-1 and TRBJ2-1; possible D gene TRBD2, 6 bases. CDR3 size: 17 residues. Per germline, CDR1 MGHRA and CDR2 YSYEKL. V lost 2 bases and J 0 bases, leaving 14 bases between the germline ends. The CDR3 DNA reads TGCGCCAGCAGCCAACCCCTAGCGAAGAGCTCCTACAATGAGCAGTTCTTC. This codes for CASSQPLAKSSYNEQFF.

This chain joins TRBV2 and TRBJ2-3, with 8 bases that match TRBD1. The CDR3 is 13 amino acids. V lost 6 bases to trimming and J lost 4 bases; unmatched junction nucleotides: 3. Germline V gene data show CDR1 as SNHLY and CDR2 as FYNNEI. The CDR3 region is CASRAGGPDTQYF. CDR3 nucleotides: TGTGCCAGCAGGGCAGGGGGCCCAGATACGCAGTATTTT.

Only one count was recorded for this clone. This chain connects TRBV27 to TRBJ1-3, with TRBD1 as a possible D gene (5 bases). Trimming took off 0 bases at V and 3 bases at J, with 9 bases between the two ends. This CDR3 spans 15 amino acids. Looked up from germline, CDR1 is MNHEY and CDR2 is SMNVEV (reference sequence). CDR3 nucleotides: TGTGCCAGCAGTTTATCGCGGGGGTTTGGAAACACCATATATTTT. As protein: CASSLSRGFGNTIYF.

CDR3 coding DNA: TGTGCCAGCAGCTTAGGAGCTAGCTCCTACAATGAGCAGTTCTTC. Its translation: CASSLGASSYNEQFF. This rearrangement joins TRBV11-2 to TRBJ2-1; D unclear. Germline lookup yields CDR1 SGHAT and CDR2 FQNNGV. Trimming took 1 base from V and 0 from J, leaving 7 bases between them. The CDR3 covers 15 residues. Variable domain in full (rest from reference TRBV11-2 and TRBJ2-1): EAGVAQSPRYKIIEKRQSVAFWCNPISGHATLYWYQQILGQGPKLLIQFQNNGVVDDSQLPKDRFSAERLKGVDSTLKIQPAKLEDSAVYLCASSLGASSYNEQFFGPGTRLTVL.

The rearrangement uses TRBV9 and TRBJ2-7; 11 bases are shared with TRBD2. Germline loops: CDR1 SGDLS, CDR2 YYNGEE. Trimming removed 0 bases from V and 5 bases from J; junction bases left unmatched: 7. This CDR3 region has 16 residues. This CDR3 is CASSVGVSGGAHEQYF. The CDR3 DNA sequence: TGTGCCAGCAGCGTAGGGGTTAGCGGGGGGGCCCACGAGCAGTACTTC.

The CDR3 sequence is CASSYALAGGLETQYF. DNA for the CDR3: TGTGCCAGCAGTTACGCACTAGCGGGGGGGCTCGAGACCCAGTACTTC. V is TRBV6-2 or TRBV6-3 and J is TRBJ2-5, with 13 nucleotides matching TRBD2. Losses at the gene ends were 2 bases for V and 5 bases for J; bases not matched to a gene: 5. The CDR3 totals 16 residues. CDR1 is MNHEY, CDR2 SVGEGT, per germline.

V gene TRBV10-2 combines with J gene TRBJ1-6; TRBD1 matches 8 bases. J gave up 5 bases and V 3 bases, and 6 bases lay outside the gene matches. The germline gives CDR1 WSHSY, CDR2 SAAADI. The CDR3 runs 16 residues. CDR3 amino acids: CASSDPLTGDNSPLHF. Here the CDR3 DNA reads TGCGCCAGCAGTGACCCCCTGACAGGGGATAATTCACCCCTCCACTTT.

The chain combines TRBV28 with TRBJ2-3, with TRBD2 matching 10 bases. Losses at the gene ends were 5 bases for V and 2 bases for J; bases not matched to a gene: 7. The germline V gene encodes CDR1 MDHEN and CDR2 SYDVKM. CDR3 length equals 16 residues. The CDR3 loop reads CASSPLAGAHTDTQYF. The CDR3 nucleotides read TGTGCCAGCAGTCCCCTAGCGGGAGCGCACACAGATACGCAGTATTTT.

CDR3 bases: TGCAGCGTAACCCGGACGTCAGAGGCAGATACGCAGTATTTT. It yields the protein CSVTRTSEADTQYF. The chain couples TRBV29-1 to TRBJ2-3, with unresolved D. The germline gives CDR1 SQVTM, CDR2 ANQGSEA. The CDR3 totals 14 residues. The V end lost 6 bases, the J end lost 4 bases, and 17 bases lay between the germline ends.

The chain links TRBV29-1 to TRBJ1-4; the match to TRBD1 covers 10 bases. Looked up from germline, CDR1 is SQVTM and CDR2 is ANQGSEA. Trimming cost V 7 bases and J 8 bases; bases outside gene matches: 4. The CDR3 runs to 12 residues. CDR3 loop: CSAGQGGEKLFF. The CDR3 DNA sequence: TGCAGCGCCGGACAGGGGGGCGAAAAACTGTTTTTT.

V and J are TRBV3-1 (or the pseudogene TRBV3-2) and TRBJ2-3; D may be TRBD1 (7 bases). Trimming took off 0 bases at V and 2 bases at J, with 12 bases between the two ends. Per the germline V gene, CDR1 is LGHDT and CDR2 is YNNKEL (reference sequence). CDR3 length equals 16 residues. The DNA for the CDR3 is TGTGCCAGCAGCCAAGATGGCAGGGGGGCCACAGATACGCAGTATTTT. Translated: CASSQDGRGATDTQYF.

The V and J genes are TRBV6-5 and TRBJ2-5; D gene unclear. Trimming shortened V by 0 bases and J by 5 bases, and 7 bases separated the two germline ends. Germline CDR1 is MNHEY and CDR2 is SVGAGI. CDR3 size: 13 residues. In DNA form, the CDR3 reads TGTGCCAGCAGTTACTCGATATCCGAGACCCAGTACTTC. This sequence encodes CASSYSISETQYF.

Concerning this clone: At the DNA level, this CDR3 is encoded by other sequences in the same sample as well. This rearrangement joins TRBV18 to TRBJ1-4, with D tentatively TRBD1 (5 bases). Germline CDR1 reads KGHSH; CDR2 reads LQKENI. V shed 6 bases and J shed 2 bases, with 7 bases lying between them. CDR3 length equals 13 residues. The CDR3 DNA reads as TGTGCCAGCTCGCAGGGTACTAATGAAAAACTGTTTTTT. Its protein is CASSQGTNEKLFF.

The chain combines TRBV7-2 with TRBJ2-7; D might be TRBD2 (6 bases). Germline V gene sequence: CDR1 SGHTA, CDR2 FQGNSA. Trimming took 6 bases from V and 0 from J, leaving 12 bases between them. The CDR3 is 14 residues long. The CDR3 is CASSARGVSYEQYF. CDR3 in DNA: TGTGCCAGCAGTGCTCGCGGGGTCTCCTACGAGCAGTACTTC.

The rearrangement uses TRBV5-1 and TRBJ2-1, with a possible D match to TRBD2 (5 bases). The V gene lost 4 bases and the J gene lost 5 bases, with 10 bases spanning the gap. Germline V gives CDR1 SGHRS, CDR2 YFSETQ. This CDR3 is built from 13 residues. CDR3 bases: TGCGCCAGCAGCGACTACAAGAACAATGAGCAGTTCTTC. Its translation: CASSDYKNNEQFF.

CDR3 in DNA: TGTGCCAGCAGGGCCGGGACTAGCGGTGTCGGGGAGCTGTTTTTT. Translated: CASRAGTSGVGELFF. This chain connects TRBV11-1 to TRBJ2-2; 11 bases are shared with TRBD2. The CDR3 covers 15 residues. CDR1 is SGHAT, CDR2 FQDESV, per germline (reference sequence). The ends lost 6 bases at V and 7 bases at J; junction bases unmatched: 7.

The rearrangement uses TRBV12-5 and TRBJ2-1; D remains ambiguous. Per the germline V gene, CDR1 is LGHNT and CDR2 is FRNRAP. The CDR3 consists of 13 residues. V was shortened by 2 bases and J by 4 bases, with 6 bases between the two germline ends. The CDR3, as DNA: TGTGCTAGTGGTTTGTCCACATACAATGAGCAGTTCTTC. Translation: CASGLSTYNEQFF. Full variable domain (missing parts from reference TRBV12-5 and TRBJ2-1): DARVTQTPRHKVTEMGQEVTMRCQPILGHNTVFWYRQTMMQGLELLAYFRNRAPLDDSGMPKDRFSAEMPDATLATLKIQPSEPRDSAVYFCASGLSTYNEQFFGPGTRLTVL.

The chain links TRBV7-2 to TRBJ1-5; perhaps TRBD1 as D (5 bases). Germline assignment: CDR1 SGHTA and CDR2 FQGNSA. This CDR3 spans 14 amino acids. The V end was cut by 1 base, the J end by 6 bases, with 10 bases between. The CDR3 sequence: CASSLGGVTQPQHF. The CDR3 bases are TGTGCCAGCAGCTTAGGGGGGGTGACTCAGCCCCAGCATTTT. Full variable domain (missing parts from reference TRBV7-2 and TRBJ1-5): GAGVSQSPSNKVTEKGKDVELRCDPISGHTALYWYRQSLGQGLEFLIYFQGNSAPDKSGLPSDRFSAERTGGSVSTLTIQRTQQEDSAVYLCASSLGGVTQPQHFGDGTRLSIL.

As concerns this clone: Other DNA sequences of this sample code for an identical CDR3. The genes are TRBV6-1 and TRBJ1-2, with unresolved D. The CDR3 has 12 residues. V lost 1 base to trimming and J lost 4 bases, with 4 bases between them. The germline gives CDR1 MNHNS, CDR2 SASEGT. Here the CDR3 DNA reads TGTGCCAGCAGTGAAGTCGGCTATGGCTACACCTTC. This translates into CASSEVGYGYTF.

This chain links TRBV3-1 (or the pseudogene TRBV3-2) with TRBJ1-1, with TRBD1 identical over 9 bases. The CDR3 extends over 17 amino acids. Trimming removed 3 bases from V and 0 bases from J; junction bases left unmatched: 8. Germline loops: CDR1 LGHDT, CDR2 YNNKEL (reference sequence). The CDR3 DNA reads as TGTGCCAGCAGCCATTTCGGGACAGGGCTTATGAACACTGAAGCTTTCTTT. Translating it yields CASSHFGTGLMNTEAFF.

The chain employs TRBV30 and TRBJ1-1; D gene ambiguous. Germline CDR1 is GTSNPN and CDR2 is SVGIG (reference sequence). V was cut by 4 bases and J by 0 bases, with 6 bases left in between. The CDR3 is 12 amino acids. The CDR3 DNA reads as TGTGCCTGGACGGGAATGAACACTGAAGCTTTCTTT. Protein product: CAWTGMNTEAFF.

The chain uses TRBV3-1 (or the pseudogene TRBV3-2) and TRBJ1-1, with 7 positions matching TRBD1. Germline V gives CDR1 LGHDT, CDR2 YNNKEL (reference sequence). CDR3 length: 15 amino acids. V lost 4 bases to trimming and J lost 1 base; unmatched junction nucleotides: 6. The CDR3 nucleotides read TGTGCCAGCAGCCGACAGGGAGTCGGGAACACTGAAGCTTTCTTT. It yields the protein CASSRQGVGNTEAFF.